This TCR beta chain originates from a study of blood T cell repertoires in COVID-19. Study-wide context: Acute and convalescent COVID-19 specimens originated in the United States, Italy and Spain. T cells, B-cell-depleted T cells, or PBMCs supplied cDNA or gDNA.

As processed by the authors: Amplified reference gene primers provided the basis for estimating nucleated cell counts. Libraries were prepared by immunoSEQ multiplex PCR; TCRdb keeps only in-frame clonotypes and omits some of them. That table supplies the V and J calls and clone size; D and trimming were determined from the DNA. This table has some 150,000 clones, over 85% appearing once. This clone was picked up a small number of times. The source material was peripheral blood. The TCR comes from a human donor in a cohort sampled during active COVID-19.

This chain's CDR3 is CASSPGGYEQYF. CDR3 bases: TGTGCCAGCTCACCTGGCGGATACGAGCAGTACTTC. J is TRBJ2-7 and V is TRBV18; D is ambiguous. The V and J ends lost 3 bases and 4 bases respectively, with 7 bases between them. The CDR3 is made up of 12 amino acids. Germline V CDR1 and CDR2: KGHSH, LQKENI.